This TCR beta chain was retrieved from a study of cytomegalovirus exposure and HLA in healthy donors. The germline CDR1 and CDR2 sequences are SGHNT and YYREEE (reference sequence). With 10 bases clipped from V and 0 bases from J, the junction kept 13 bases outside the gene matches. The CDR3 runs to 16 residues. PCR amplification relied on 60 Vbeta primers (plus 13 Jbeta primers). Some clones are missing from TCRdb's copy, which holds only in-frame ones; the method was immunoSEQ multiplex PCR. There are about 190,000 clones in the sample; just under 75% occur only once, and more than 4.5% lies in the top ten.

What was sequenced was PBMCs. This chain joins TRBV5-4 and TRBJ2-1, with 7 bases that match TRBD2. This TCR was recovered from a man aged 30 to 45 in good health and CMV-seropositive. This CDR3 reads CAFKWVAGTSYNEQFF. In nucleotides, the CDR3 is TGTGCCTTTAAGTGGGTAGCGGGTACCTCCTACAATGAGCAGTTCTTC.